A single T cell receptor (beta chain) is shown here with its context. CDR3 length equals 14 residues. CDR1 and CDR2 (germline): KGHSH, LQKENI. Germline trimming cut 2 bases from V and 5 bases from J; bases unmatched to any gene: 2. The sample comes from a study of blood T cell repertoires in COVID-19. About the research overall: Spain, Italy and the United States supplied samples that represented acute and convalescent COVID-19.

Assay: immunoSEQ multiplex PCR; the TCRdb copy retains only in-frame clones and omits some. The sample contains around 140,000 clones, around nine tenths of which appear only once. This chain uses TRBV18 with TRBJ1-1; TRBD1 agrees at 10 bases. This receptor was taken from a woman aged 70 to 79 with COVID-19, enrolled during active disease. Specimen: peripheral blood. The CDR3 loop reads CASSPDRGHTEAFF. CDR3 DNA sequence: TGTGCCAGCTCACCAGACAGGGGGCATACTGAAGCTTTCTTT.